Reported below is one T cell receptor beta chain. What it binds is unknown. PCR employed 60 Vbeta and 13 Jbeta primers. The table came from immunoSEQ multiplex PCR; TCRdb's copy has only in-frame clones and leaves some out. Counted here are approximately 110,000 clones, 70% occurring once; the ten biggest clones make up roughly 9%. This sample was included in a study of cytomegalovirus exposure and HLA in healthy donors. Overall study results and limits: Several of the most significant clusters appeared, in a later analysis, to be linked to common viral pathogens. A later analysis linked a missense variant in DCLRE1C to the trimming of TCR beta V and J genes.

The donors were healthy bone marrow donors. Nominally healthy donors were sampled, though unrecorded immune exposures were likely. The CDR3 extends over 15 amino acids. CDR1 MNHNS and CDR2 SASEGT come from the germline V gene. Losses at the gene ends were 6 bases for V and 8 bases for J; bases not matched to a gene: 15. Sequenced input: PBMCs. This TCR was sampled from a man younger than 45 in good health and CMV-seropositive. The chain recombines TRBV6-1 with TRBJ1-1; 7 bases match TRBD1. CDR3 region: CASRVKSNWDREAFF. The DNA for the CDR3 is TGTGCCAGCAGGGTAAAAAGCAATTGGGACAGAGAAGCTTTCTTT.